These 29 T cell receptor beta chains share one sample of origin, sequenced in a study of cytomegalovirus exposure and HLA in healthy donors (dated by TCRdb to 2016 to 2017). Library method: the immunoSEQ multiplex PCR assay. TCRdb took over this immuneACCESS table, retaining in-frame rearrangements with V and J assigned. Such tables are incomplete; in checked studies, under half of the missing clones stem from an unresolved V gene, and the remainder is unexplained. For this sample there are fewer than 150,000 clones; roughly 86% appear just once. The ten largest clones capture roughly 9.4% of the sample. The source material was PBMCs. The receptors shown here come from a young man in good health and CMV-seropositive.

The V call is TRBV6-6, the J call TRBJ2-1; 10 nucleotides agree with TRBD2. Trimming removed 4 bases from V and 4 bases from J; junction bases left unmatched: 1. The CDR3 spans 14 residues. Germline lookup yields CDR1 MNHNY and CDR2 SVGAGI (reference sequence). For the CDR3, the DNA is TGTGCCAGCAGTTTAGCGGGGGGTTACAATGAGCAGTTCTTC. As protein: CASSLAGGYNEQFF.

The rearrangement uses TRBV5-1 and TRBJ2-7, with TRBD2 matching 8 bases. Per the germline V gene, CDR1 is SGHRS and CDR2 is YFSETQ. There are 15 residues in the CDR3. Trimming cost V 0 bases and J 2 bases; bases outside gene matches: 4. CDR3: CASSLEAGVTYEQYF. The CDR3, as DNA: TGCGCCAGCAGCTTGGAAGCGGGGGTGACCTACGAGCAGTACTTC.

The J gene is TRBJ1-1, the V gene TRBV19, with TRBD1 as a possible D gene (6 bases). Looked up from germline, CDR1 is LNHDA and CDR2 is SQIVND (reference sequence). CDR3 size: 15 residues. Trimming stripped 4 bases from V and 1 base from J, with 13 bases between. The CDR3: CASSKGGPGNTEAFF. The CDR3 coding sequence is TGTGCCAGTAGTAAGGGGGGGCCTGGGAACACTGAAGCTTTCTTT.

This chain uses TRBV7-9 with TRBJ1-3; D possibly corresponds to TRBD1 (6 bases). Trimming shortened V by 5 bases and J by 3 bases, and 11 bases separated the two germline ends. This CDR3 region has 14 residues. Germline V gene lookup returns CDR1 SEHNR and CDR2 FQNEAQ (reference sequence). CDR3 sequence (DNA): TGTGCCAGCAGCCGCTACAGGGATGGAAACACCATATATTTT. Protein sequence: CASSRYRDGNTIYF.

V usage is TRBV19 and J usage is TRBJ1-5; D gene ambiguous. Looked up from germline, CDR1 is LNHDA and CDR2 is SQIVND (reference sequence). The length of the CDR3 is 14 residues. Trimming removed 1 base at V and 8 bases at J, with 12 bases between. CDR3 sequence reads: CASSIGGGLEPQHF. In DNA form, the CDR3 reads TGTGCCAGTAGTATAGGGGGAGGGCTGGAGCCCCAGCATTTT.

CDR3 sequence reads: CASSVVAGGYYEQFF. CDR3 DNA sequence: TGTGCCAGCAGTGTGGTAGCGGGAGGGTATTATGAGCAGTTCTTC. This chain uses TRBV2 with TRBJ2-1; 11 bases fit TRBD2. The CDR3 is 15 residues long. The ends lost 4 bases at V and 8 bases at J; junction bases unmatched: 7. CDR1 and CDR2 (germline): SNHLY, FYNNEI.

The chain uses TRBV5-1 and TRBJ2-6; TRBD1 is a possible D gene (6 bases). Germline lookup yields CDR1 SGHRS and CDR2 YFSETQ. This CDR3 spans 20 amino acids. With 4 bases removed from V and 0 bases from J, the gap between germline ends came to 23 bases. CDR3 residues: CASSPDPGHGIISGANVLTF. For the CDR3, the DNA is TGCGCCAGCAGCCCAGATCCGGGACACGGTATCATCTCTGGGGCCAACGTCCTGACTTTC.

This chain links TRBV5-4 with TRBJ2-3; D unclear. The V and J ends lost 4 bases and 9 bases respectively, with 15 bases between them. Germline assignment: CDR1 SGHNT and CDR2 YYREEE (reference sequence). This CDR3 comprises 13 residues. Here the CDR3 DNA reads TGTGCCAGCAGCAGCCCCTCGGTTAGCACGCAGTATTTT. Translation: CASSSPSVSTQYF.

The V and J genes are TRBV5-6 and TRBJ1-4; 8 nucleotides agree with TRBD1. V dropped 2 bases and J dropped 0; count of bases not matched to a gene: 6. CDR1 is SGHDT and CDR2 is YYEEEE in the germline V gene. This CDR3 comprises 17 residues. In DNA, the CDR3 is TGTGCCAGCAGCTTCCGTCAGGGGGCCCCAACTAATGAAAAACTGTTTTTT. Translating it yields CASSFRQGAPTNEKLFF. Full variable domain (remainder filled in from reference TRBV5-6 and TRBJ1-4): DAGVTQSPTHLIKTRGQQVTLRCSPKSGHDTVSWYQQALGQGPQFIFQYYEEEERQRGNFPDRFSGHQFPNYSSELNVNALLLGDSALYLCASSFRQGAPTNEKLFFGSGTQLSVL.

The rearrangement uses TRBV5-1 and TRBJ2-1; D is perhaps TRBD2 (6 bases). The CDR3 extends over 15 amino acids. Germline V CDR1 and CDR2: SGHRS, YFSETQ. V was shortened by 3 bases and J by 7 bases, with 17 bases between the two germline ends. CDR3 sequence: CASSSIELGTNEQFF. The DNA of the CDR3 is TGCGCCAGCAGCTCGATAGAACTGGGGACTAATGAGCAGTTCTTC.

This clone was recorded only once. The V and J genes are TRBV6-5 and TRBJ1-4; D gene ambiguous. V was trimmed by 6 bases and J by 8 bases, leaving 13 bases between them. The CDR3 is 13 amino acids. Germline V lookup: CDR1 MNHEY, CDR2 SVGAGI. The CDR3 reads CASSNRFPEKLFF. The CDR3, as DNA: TGTGCCAGCAGCAACCGGTTCCCAGAAAAACTGTTTTTT.

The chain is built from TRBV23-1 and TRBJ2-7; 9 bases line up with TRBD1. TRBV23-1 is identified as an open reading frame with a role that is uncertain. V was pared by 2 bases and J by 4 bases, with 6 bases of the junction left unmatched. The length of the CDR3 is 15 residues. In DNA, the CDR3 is TGCGCCAGCAGTCAACCCGGGACAGGGATTTACGAGCAGTACTTC. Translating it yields CASSQPGTGIYEQYF.

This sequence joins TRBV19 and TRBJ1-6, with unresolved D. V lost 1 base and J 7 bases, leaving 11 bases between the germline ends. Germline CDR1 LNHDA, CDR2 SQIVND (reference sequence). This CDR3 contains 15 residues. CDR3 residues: CASSIVRVRNSPLHF. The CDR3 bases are TGTGCCAGTAGTATAGTACGAGTTCGGAATTCACCCCTCCACTTT.

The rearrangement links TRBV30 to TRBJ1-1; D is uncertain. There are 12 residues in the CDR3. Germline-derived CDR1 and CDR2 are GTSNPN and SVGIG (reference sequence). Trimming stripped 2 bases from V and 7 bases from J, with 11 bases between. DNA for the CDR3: TGTGCCTGGAGTCGGGGTACAGTTGAAGCTTTCTTT. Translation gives CAWSRGTVEAFF.

The CDR3 DNA reads as TGCGCCAGCAGCCAGTCTAACACAGATACGCAGTATTTT. It encodes CASSQSNTDTQYF. The rearrangement joins TRBV4-1 to TRBJ2-3; D gene uncertain. Germline V CDR1 and CDR2: MGHRA, YSYEKL. The CDR3 loop spans 13 amino acids. Between the trimmed V and J ends, which lost 3 bases and 2 bases, there was a span of 6 bases.

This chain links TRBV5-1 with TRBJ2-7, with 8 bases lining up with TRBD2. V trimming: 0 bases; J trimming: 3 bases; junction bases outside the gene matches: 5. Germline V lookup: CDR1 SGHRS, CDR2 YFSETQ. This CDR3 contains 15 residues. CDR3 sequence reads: CASSLGQTSDYEQYF. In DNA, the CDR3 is TGCGCCAGCAGCTTGGGGCAGACTAGCGACTACGAGCAGTACTTC. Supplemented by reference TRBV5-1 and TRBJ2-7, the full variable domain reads KAGVTQTPRYLIKTRGQQVTLSCSPISGHRSVSWYQQTPGQGLQFLFEYFSETQRNKGNFPGRFSGRQFSNSRSEMNVSTLELGDSALYLCASSLGQTSDYEQYFGPGTRLTVT.

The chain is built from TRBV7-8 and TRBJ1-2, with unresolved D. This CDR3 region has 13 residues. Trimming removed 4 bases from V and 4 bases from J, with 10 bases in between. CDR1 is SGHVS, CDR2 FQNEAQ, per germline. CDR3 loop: CASSYSLSYGYTF. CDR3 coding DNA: TGTGCCAGCAGCTACAGTCTTAGCTATGGCTACACCTTC.

The DNA for the CDR3 is TGTGCCAGCAGCTCCTTCCGGACTAGCGGGTTAGAGACCCAGTACTTC. It specifies CASSSFRTSGLETQYF. The chain uses TRBV5-5 and TRBJ2-5, with TRBD2 matching 11 bases. Germline V gene lookup returns CDR1 SGHKS and CDR2 YYEKEE (reference sequence). CDR3 length equals 16 residues. J gave up 4 bases and V 3 bases, and 8 bases lay outside the gene matches. Combining the CDR3 with reference TRBV5-5 and TRBJ2-5 gives the whole variable domain DAGVTQSPTHLIKTRGQQVTLRCSPISGHKSVSWYQQVLGQGPQFIFQYYEKEERGRGNFPDRFSARQFPNYSSELNVNALLLGDSALYLCASSSFRTSGLETQYFGPGTRLLVL.

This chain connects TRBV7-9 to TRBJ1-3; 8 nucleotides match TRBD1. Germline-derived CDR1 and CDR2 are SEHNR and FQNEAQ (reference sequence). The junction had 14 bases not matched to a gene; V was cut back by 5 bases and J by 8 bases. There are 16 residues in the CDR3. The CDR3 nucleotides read TGTGCCAGCAGCGGTAGGGACAGGCCTCAGGTTGACACCATATATTTT. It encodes CASSGRDRPQVDTIYF.

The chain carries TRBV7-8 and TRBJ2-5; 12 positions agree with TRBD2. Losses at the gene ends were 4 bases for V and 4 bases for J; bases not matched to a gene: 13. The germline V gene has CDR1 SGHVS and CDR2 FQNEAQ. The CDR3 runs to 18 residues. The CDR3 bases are TGTGCCAGCAGCTCGCTCAGACTAGCGGGAGCGAGCCGAGAGACCCAGTACTTC. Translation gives CASSSLRLAGASRETQYF.

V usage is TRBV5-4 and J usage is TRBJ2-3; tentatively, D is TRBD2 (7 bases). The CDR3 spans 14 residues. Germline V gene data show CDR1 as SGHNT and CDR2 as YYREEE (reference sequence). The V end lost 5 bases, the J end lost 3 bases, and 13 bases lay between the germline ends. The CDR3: CASSLQGGTDTQYF. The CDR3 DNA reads TGTGCCAGCAGTTTACAGGGAGGGACAGATACGCAGTATTTT.

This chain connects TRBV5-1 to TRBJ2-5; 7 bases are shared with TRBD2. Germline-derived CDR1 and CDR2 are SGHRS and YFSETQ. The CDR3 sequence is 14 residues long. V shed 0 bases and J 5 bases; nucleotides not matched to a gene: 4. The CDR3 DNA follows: TGCGCCAGCAGCTTGGGTGCGGGGGTGGAGACCCAGTACTTC. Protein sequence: CASSLGAGVETQYF.

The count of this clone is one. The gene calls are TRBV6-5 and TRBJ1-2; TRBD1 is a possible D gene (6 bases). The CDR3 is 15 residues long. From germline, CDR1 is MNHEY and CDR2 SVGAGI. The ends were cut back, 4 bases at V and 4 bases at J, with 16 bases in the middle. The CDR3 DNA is TGTGCCAGCAGTTTGTCCCTACAGGGTGGCTATGGCTACACCTTC. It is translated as CASSLSLQGGYGYTF.

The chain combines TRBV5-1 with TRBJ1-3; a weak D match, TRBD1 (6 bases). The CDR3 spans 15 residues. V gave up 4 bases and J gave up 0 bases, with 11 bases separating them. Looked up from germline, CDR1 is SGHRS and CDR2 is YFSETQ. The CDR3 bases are TGCGCCAGCAGCGGAGGACAGTTCTCTGGAAACACCATATATTTT. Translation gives CASSGGQFSGNTIYF. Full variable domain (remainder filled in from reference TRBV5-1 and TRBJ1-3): KAGVTQTPRYLIKTRGQQVTLSCSPISGHRSVSWYQQTPGQGLQFLFEYFSETQRNKGNFPGRFSGRQFSNSRSEMNVSTLELGDSALYLCASSGGQFSGNTIYFGEGSWLTVV.

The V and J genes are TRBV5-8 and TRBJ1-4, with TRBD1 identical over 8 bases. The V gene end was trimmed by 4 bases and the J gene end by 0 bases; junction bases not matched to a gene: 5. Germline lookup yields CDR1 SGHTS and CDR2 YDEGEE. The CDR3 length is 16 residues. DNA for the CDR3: TGTGCCAGCAGCCGGGGGACAGGCCCAACTAATGAAAAACTGTTTTTT. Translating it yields CASSRGTGPTNEKLFF. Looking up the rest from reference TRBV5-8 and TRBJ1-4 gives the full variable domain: EAGVTQSPTHLIKTRGQQATLRCSPISGHTSVYWYQQALGLGLQFLLWYDEGEERNRGNFPPRFSGRQFPNYSSELNVNALELEDSALYLCASSRGTGPTNEKLFFGSGTQLSVL.

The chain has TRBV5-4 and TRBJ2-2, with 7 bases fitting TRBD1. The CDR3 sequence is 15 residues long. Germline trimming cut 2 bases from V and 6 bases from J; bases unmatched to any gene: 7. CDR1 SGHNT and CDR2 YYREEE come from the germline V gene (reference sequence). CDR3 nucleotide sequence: TGTGCCAGCAGCTTCCGGGACAGTGGTCCCGGGGAGCTGTTTTTT. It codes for CASSFRDSGPGELFF.

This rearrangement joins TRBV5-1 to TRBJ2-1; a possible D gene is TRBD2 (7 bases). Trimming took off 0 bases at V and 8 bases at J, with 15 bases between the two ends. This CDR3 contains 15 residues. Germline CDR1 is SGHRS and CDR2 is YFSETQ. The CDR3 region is CASSLGSQGGDEQFF. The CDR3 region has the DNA TGCGCCAGCAGCTTGGGATCACAGGGAGGGGATGAGCAGTTCTTC.

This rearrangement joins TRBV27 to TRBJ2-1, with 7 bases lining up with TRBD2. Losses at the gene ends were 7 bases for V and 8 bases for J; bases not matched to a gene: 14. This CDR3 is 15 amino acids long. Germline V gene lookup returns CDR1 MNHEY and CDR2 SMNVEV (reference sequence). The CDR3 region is CASTDVGEGDYEQFF. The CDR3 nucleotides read TGTGCCAGCACCGATGTGGGGGAGGGCGACTATGAGCAGTTCTTC.

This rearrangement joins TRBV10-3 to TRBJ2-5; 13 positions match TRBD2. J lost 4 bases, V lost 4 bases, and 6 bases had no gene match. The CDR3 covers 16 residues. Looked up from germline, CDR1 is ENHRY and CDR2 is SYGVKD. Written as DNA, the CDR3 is TGTGCCATCAGTGGGACTAGCGGGGGCTTGGGAGAGACCCAGTACTTC. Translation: CAISGTSGGLGETQYF.